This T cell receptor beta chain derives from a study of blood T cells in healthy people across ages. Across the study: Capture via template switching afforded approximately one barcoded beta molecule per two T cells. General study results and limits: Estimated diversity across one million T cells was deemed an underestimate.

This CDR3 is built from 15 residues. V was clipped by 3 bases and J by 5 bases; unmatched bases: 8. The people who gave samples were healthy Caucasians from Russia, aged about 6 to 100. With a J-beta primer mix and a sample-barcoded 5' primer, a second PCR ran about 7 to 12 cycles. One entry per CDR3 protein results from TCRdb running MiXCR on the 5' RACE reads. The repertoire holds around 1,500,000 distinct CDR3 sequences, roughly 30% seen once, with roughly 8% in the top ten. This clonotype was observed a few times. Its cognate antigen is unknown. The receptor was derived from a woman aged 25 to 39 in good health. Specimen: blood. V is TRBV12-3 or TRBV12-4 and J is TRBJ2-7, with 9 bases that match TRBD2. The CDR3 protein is CASSFGGTSRHEQYF. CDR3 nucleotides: TGTGCCAGCAGTTTTGGCGGGACTAGCCGACACGAGCAGTACTTC.